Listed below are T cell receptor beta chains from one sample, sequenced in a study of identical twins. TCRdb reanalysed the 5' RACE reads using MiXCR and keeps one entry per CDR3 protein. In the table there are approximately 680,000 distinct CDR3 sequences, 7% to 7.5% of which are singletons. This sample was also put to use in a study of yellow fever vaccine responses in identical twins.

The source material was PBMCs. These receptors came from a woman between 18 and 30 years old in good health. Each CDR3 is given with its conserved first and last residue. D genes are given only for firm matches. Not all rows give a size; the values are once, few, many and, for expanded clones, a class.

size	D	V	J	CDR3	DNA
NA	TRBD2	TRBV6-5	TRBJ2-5	CASSSPSGAQETQYF	TGTGCCAGCAGTTCCCCTAGCGGGGCCCAAGAGACCCAGTACTTC
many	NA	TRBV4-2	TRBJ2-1	CASSQGVWQTYNEQFF	TGTGCCAGCAGCCAAGGGGTGTGGCAGACCTACAATGAGCAGTTCTTC
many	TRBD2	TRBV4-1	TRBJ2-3	CASSQAPSGSTGSTDTQYF	TGCGCCAGCAGCCAAGCTCCTAGCGGGAGTACGGGGAGCACAGATACGCAGTATTTT
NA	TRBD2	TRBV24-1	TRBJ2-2	CATSAGLAATNTGELFF	TGTGCCACCAGTGCCGGACTAGCGGCTACGAACACCGGGGAGCTGTTTTTT
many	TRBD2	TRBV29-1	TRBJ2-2	CSVEDATSGRPGELFF	TGCAGCGTTGAAGATGCTACTAGCGGGAGGCCCGGGGAGCTGTTTTTT
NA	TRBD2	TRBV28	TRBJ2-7	CASSLGLAGVAYEQYF	TGTGCCAGCAGTTTGGGGCTAGCGGGAGTTGCGTACGAGCAGTACTTC
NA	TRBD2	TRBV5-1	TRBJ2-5	CASSSSGGAEETQYF	TGCGCCAGCAGCTCTAGCGGGGGGGCAGAGGAGACCCAGTACTTC
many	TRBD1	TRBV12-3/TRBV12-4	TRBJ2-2	CASSSRTGGRTGELFF	TGTGCCAGCAGTTCGAGGACAGGGGGGCGCACCGGGGAGCTGTTTTTT
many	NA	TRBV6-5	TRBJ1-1	CASSYGQETFF	TGTGCCAGCAGTTACGGGCAGGAGACTTTCTTT
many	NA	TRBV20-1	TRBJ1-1	CSARVGDTEAFF	TGCAGTGCTAGAGTAGGGGACACTGAAGCTTTCTTT
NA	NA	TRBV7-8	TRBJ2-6	CASSLQRGTAGANVLTF	TGTGCCAGCAGCTTACAGAGGGGTACAGCTGGGGCCAACGTCCTGACTTTC
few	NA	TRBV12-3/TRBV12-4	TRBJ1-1	CASSPQEGMNTEAFF	TGTGCCAGCAGTCCCCAGGAGGGAATGAACACTGAAGCTTTCTTT
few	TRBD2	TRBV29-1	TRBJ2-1	CSVGGTSTTTYNEQFF	TGCAGCGTTGGCGGGACTAGCACAACAACCTACAATGAGCAGTTCTTC
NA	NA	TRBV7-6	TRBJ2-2	CASSSPPVGQLSNTGELFF	TGTGCCAGCAGCTCCCCCCCCGTCGGACAGTTATCGAACACCGGGGAGCTGTTTTTT
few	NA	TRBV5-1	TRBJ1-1	CASSFRSSGIRNTEAFF	TGCGCCAGCAGCTTTCGTAGTTCGGGCATCAGGAACACTGAAGCTTTCTTT
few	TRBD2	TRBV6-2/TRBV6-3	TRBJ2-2	CASLAGGPYTGELFF	TGTGCCAGCCTAGCGGGGGGGCCTTACACCGGGGAGCTGTTTTTT
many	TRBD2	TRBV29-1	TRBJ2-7	CSVLIAGSAYEQYF	TGCAGCGTCCTTATAGCGGGGAGCGCCTACGAGCAGTACTTC
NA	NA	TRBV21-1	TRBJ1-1	CASSKVSRNTEAFF	TGTGCCAGCAGCAAAGTCTCAAGGAACACTGAAGCTTTCTTT
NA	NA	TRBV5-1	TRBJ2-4	CASSQSAGVNIQYF	TGCGCCAGCAGCCAGTCGGCAGGGGTAAACATTCAGTACTTC
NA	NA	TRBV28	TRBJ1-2	CASSLDGLYGYTF	TGTGCCAGCAGTTTGGACGGTCTCTATGGCTACACCTTC
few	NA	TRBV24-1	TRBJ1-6	CATSDLTQQSSYNSPLHF	TGTGCCACCAGTGATTTGACGCAGCAGAGCTCCTATAATTCACCCCTCCACTTT
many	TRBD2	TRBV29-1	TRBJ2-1	CSAGAGASNEQFF	TGCAGCGCTGGGGCGGGAGCGAGCAATGAGCAGTTCTTC
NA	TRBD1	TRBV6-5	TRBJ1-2	CASSYDRDYGYTF	TGTGCCAGCAGTTACGACAGGGATTATGGCTACACCTTC
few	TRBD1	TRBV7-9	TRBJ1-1	CASSGGQAEAFF	TGTGCCAGCAGCGGCGGACAGGCTGAAGCTTTCTTT
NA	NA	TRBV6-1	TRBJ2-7	CASSTAGPGYEQYF	TGTGCCAGCAGTACGGCAGGGCCTGGGTACGAGCAGTACTTC
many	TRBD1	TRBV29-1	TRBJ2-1	CSVRQGAFNEQFF	TGCAGCGTTAGACAGGGGGCGTTTAATGAGCAGTTCTTC
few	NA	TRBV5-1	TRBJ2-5	CASSLAETKETQYF	TGCGCCAGCAGCTTGGCGGAGACCAAGGAGACCCAGTACTTC